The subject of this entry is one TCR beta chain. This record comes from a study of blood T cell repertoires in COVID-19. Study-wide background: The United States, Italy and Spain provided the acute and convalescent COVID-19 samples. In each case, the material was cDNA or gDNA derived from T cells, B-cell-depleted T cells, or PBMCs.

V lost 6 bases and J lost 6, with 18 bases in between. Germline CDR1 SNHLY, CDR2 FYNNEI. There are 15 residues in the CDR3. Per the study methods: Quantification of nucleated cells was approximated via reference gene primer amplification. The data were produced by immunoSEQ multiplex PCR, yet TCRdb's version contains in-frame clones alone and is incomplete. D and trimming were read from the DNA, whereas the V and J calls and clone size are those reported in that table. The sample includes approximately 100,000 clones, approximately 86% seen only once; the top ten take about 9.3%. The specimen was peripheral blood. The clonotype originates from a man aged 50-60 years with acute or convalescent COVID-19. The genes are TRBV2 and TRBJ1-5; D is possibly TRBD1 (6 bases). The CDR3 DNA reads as TGTGCCAGCAGCGGGGACAACCTCGCGAGTCAGCCCCAGCATTTT. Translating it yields CASSGDNLASQPQHF.